Following are 6 T cell receptor beta chains from one sample sequenced in a study of T cell repertoires in cytomegalovirus infection (dated by TCRdb to 2018 to 2020). These TCRs' antigens remain unknown. This sample's treatment or condition label indicates: in vitro stimulation with specific CMV peptide epitopes to enrich CMV-specific T cells. For sequencing, an Illumina HiSeq 1500 was employed. Starting from the raw public reads, TCRdb applied fastp trimming at Q25, assembled clones with MiXCR and retained in-frame beta chains. Entries that share a CDR3 protein sequence are merged under the most common genes and DNA. The sample table lists 700,000 to 950,000 distinct CDR3 sequences, approximately 30% of them with a count of one. The biggest ten clones account for roughly 12% of the sample. This material consisted of cultured CD8+ T cells from PBMCs, taken from culture after CMV antigen stimulation. These receptors were taken from a human donor in good health (CMV status not recorded). Some clones in this sample may be carry-over from other donors' samples.

This clonotype was recorded a few times. The CDR3 nucleotides are TGTGCCAGCAGTTATTCGGGACCGCCTGGGGAGCTGTTTTTT. It specifies CASSYSGPPGELFF. This chain uses TRBV6-2 or TRBV6-3 with TRBJ2-2; D is tentatively TRBD1 or TRBD2 (5 bases each). Germline values: CDR1 MNHEY, CDR2 SVGEGT. The CDR3 loop spans 14 amino acids. V lost 3 bases to trimming and J lost 8 bases, with 13 bases between them.

This clonotype occurred a few times. The rearrangement links TRBV19 to TRBJ2-1, with a weak D call TRBD1 (8 bases). Germline V CDR1 and CDR2: LNHDA, SQIVND (reference sequence). The V gene lost 1 base and the J gene lost 6 bases, with 16 bases spanning the gap. The CDR3 has 16 amino acids. The CDR3 nucleotides read TGTGCCAGTAGTATAGTACGGACAGGGAGGGTCAATGAGCAGTTCTTC. This gives the protein CASSIVRTGRVNEQFF.

This clonotype turned up a few times. V usage is TRBV28 and J usage is TRBJ2-3; D gene ambiguous. Trimming took 5 bases from V and 2 from J, leaving 23 bases between them. The CDR3 runs to 18 residues. Looked up from germline, CDR1 is MDHEN and CDR2 is SYDVKM. Here the CDR3 reads CASSTITLSTSSTDTQYF. CDR3 nucleotides: TGTGCCAGCAGTACTATTACCCTCTCGACGTCCTCCACAGATACGCAGTATTTT.

This clonotype was detected a few times. The V and J genes are TRBV27 and TRBJ2-1; the D call may be TRBD1 or TRBD2 (6 bases each). The CDR3 runs 15 residues. Looked up from germline, CDR1 is MNHEY and CDR2 is SMNVEV (reference sequence). V lost 6 bases, J lost 4 bases, and 16 bases lay in between. The CDR3 DNA is TGTGCCAGCAGCCCCATCGGGGGCCTTTACAATGAGCAGTTCTTC. Amino acids: CASSPIGGLYNEQFF.

This clonotype was counted ten times or more. The chain combines TRBV6-2 or TRBV6-3 with TRBJ1-1; the D gene is possibly TRBD1 (5 bases). V shed 2 bases and J shed 5 bases, with 9 bases lying between them. The CDR3 covers 13 residues. Germline CDR1 MNHEY, CDR2 SVGEGT. Here the CDR3 DNA reads TGTGCCAGCAGTTACGGGGGAAGGACTGAAGCTTTCTTT. Its protein is CASSYGGRTEAFF.

CDR3 sequence reads: CASSPESGRALDTQYF. The CDR3 nucleotides are TGTGCCAGCAGCCCAGAATCCGGGAGGGCCCTAGATACGCAGTATTTT. The chain is built from TRBV7-6 and TRBJ2-3; 8 bases match TRBD2. Losses at the gene ends were 5 bases for V and 5 bases for J; bases not matched to a gene: 12. The germline V gene encodes CDR1 SGHVS and CDR2 FNYEAQ. The CDR3 consists of 16 residues.